Shown below are 24 T cell receptor beta chains from a single sample sequenced in a study of T cell responses to AZD1222 COVID-19 vaccine. Assay: immunoSEQ multiplex PCR; the TCRdb copy retains only in-frame clones and omits some. The data show 69,000 or so clones, with approximately 90% seen just once and 4% to 5.5% held by the top ten. The sample here was peripheral blood, taken 28 days after the second dose of the MenACWY control vaccine. The receptors come from an adult who received the MenACWY meningococcal vaccine as a control.

This clone occurred a few times. J is TRBJ1-4 and V is TRBV18; D might be TRBD1 (5 bases). Germline V lookup: CDR1 KGHSH, CDR2 LQKENI. V was cut by 6 bases and J by 7 bases, with 12 bases left in between. CDR3 length: 13 residues. CDR3 bases: TGTGCCAGCTCGCGCGGGACCTCTGAAAAACTGTTTTTT. Translating it yields CASSRGTSEKLFF.

This chain joins TRBV5-8 and TRBJ1-2; weak D call: TRBD1 (6 bases). V shed 0 bases and J shed 4 bases, with 13 bases lying between them. Germline CDR1 reads SGHTS; CDR2 reads YDEGEE. The CDR3 totals 15 residues. This CDR3 is CASSLVLGGGYGYTF. The CDR3 DNA reads TGTGCCAGCAGCTTGGTTCTCGGGGGCGGCTATGGCTACACCTTC.

This rearrangement joins TRBV7-2 to TRBJ1-5; D not resolved. Looked up from germline, CDR1 is SGHTA and CDR2 is FQGNSA. This CDR3 comprises 13 residues. The V end lost 5 bases, the J end lost 7 bases, and 12 bases lay between the germline ends. The CDR3 protein is CASSPGGGQPQHF. The CDR3 DNA reads as TGTGCCAGCAGCCCCGGAGGTGGGCAGCCCCAGCATTTT.

This chain joins TRBV3-1 (or the pseudogene TRBV3-2) and TRBJ1-4; D uncertain. V was trimmed by 0 bases and J by 0 bases, leaving 14 bases between them. The V gene's germline CDR1 is LGHDT and CDR2 YNNKEL (reference sequence). This CDR3 contains 18 residues. The CDR3 bases are TGTGCCAGCAGCCAAGATTGGGCAGATATTGCAACTAATGAAAAACTGTTTTTT. It specifies CASSQDWADIATNEKLFF.

The chain links TRBV30 to TRBJ1-3, with D possibly being TRBD1 (6 bases). The CDR3 totals 14 residues. Germline-derived CDR1 and CDR2 are GTSNPN and SVGIG (reference sequence). V was clipped by 2 bases and J by 2 bases, with 10 bases between them. Here the CDR3 DNA reads TGTGCCTGGAGTAAAGGGGGAGCTGGAAACACCATATATTTT. This translates into CAWSKGGAGNTIYF.

The V gene is TRBV4-1, the J gene TRBJ1-1; no clear D gene. Between the trimmed V and J ends, which lost 6 bases and 1 base, there was a span of 18 bases. Germline CDR1 reads MGHRA; CDR2 reads YSYEKL. This CDR3 has 16 amino acids. CDR3 loop: CASSLPRMASNTEAFF. As DNA, the CDR3 is TGCGCCAGCAGTCTGCCCAGAATGGCCTCGAACACTGAAGCTTTCTTT.

The CDR3 DNA sequence: TGTGCCAGCAGCTCCCTAGCGGGGGGCTTCACCGGGGAGCTGTTTTTT. It translates to CASSSLAGGFTGELFF. This chain links TRBV5-8 with TRBJ2-2, with 11 bases aligning to TRBD2. V gave up 3 bases and J gave up 4 bases; unmatched junction bases: 5. The CDR3 consists of 16 residues. The V gene's germline CDR1 is SGHTS and CDR2 YDEGEE.

The chain couples TRBV9 to TRBJ2-3; D gene ambiguous. Trimming took off 0 bases at V and 4 bases at J, with 9 bases between the two ends. This CDR3 spans 14 amino acids. CDR1 SGDLS and CDR2 YYNGEE come from the germline V gene. The CDR3 coding sequence is TGTGCCAGCAGCGTAGCCGGGTTAGCAGATACGCAGTATTTT. Protein: CASSVAGLADTQYF.

This sequence joins TRBV10-2 and TRBJ2-7, with D perhaps being TRBD1 or TRBD2 (5 bases each). CDR1 is WSHSY, CDR2 SAAADI, per germline. CDR3 length equals 12 residues. With 0 bases removed from V and 7 bases from J, the gap between germline ends came to 7 bases. CDR3 amino acids: CASSESGVEQYF. CDR3 coding DNA: TGCGCCAGCAGTGAGTCGGGGGTTGAGCAGTACTTC.

This rearrangement joins TRBV11-2 to TRBJ2-7, with 8 bases that match TRBD1. This CDR3 is 17 amino acids long. CDR1 is SGHAT and CDR2 is FQNNGV in the germline V gene. V was pared by 4 bases and J by 0 bases, with 11 bases of the junction left unmatched. CDR3 sequence reads: CASSSAPRGRSSYEQYF. CDR3 DNA: TGTGCCAGCAGCTCTGCCCCCAGGGGGCGAAGCTCCTACGAGCAGTACTTC.

This chain uses TRBV28 with TRBJ1-2, with D unclear. Trimming shortened V by 2 bases and J by 4 bases, and 14 bases separated the two germline ends. Germline V gene lookup returns CDR1 MDHEN and CDR2 SYDVKM. This CDR3 comprises 15 residues. The CDR3 sequence is CASSLGRVGSYGYTF. CDR3 coding DNA: TGTGCCAGCAGTTTAGGGCGGGTAGGGTCCTATGGCTACACCTTC.

This clone was recorded a few times. The rearrangement links TRBV5-4 to TRBJ1-2; 7 bases align to TRBD1. CDR3 length equals 15 residues. V lost 4 bases and J lost 5; bases outside the gene matches: 11. CDR1 and CDR2 (germline): SGHNT, YYREEE (reference sequence). The DNA of the CDR3 is TGTGCCAGCAGCCTCGACAGGGACGGGGGATATGGCTACACCTTC. This encodes CASSLDRDGGYGYTF.

The rearrangement uses TRBV21-1 and TRBJ2-4. TRBV21-1 is annotated as a pseudogene. The CDR3 loop spans 20 amino acids. CDR3 in amino acids: CASSRSFRTERAYAKNIQYF. The CDR3 region has the DNA TGTGCCAGCAGCAGGAGTTTTAGGACAGAGCGGGCGTATGCCAAAAACATTCAGTACTTC.

The V and J genes are TRBV29-1 and TRBJ2-7; D ambiguous. CDR3 size: 11 residues. Trimming pared 6 bases from V and 4 bases from J, leaving 10 bases between. The germline V gene has CDR1 SQVTM and CDR2 ANQGSEA. DNA of the CDR3: TGCAGCGTCAACGACCGGTACGAGCAGTACTTC. It codes for CSVNDRYEQYF.

The chain combines TRBV7-2 with TRBJ2-7, with TRBD2 matching 10 bases. Trimming removed 5 bases from V and 4 bases from J; junction bases left unmatched: 11. Germline V CDR1 and CDR2: SGHTA, FQGNSA. This CDR3 is built from 16 residues. The CDR3 DNA is TGTGCCAGCAGCACCGGGGGGCTAGCGGGAGCTTACGAGCAGTACTTC. This gives the protein CASSTGGLAGAYEQYF. Variable domain in full (rest from reference TRBV7-2 and TRBJ2-7): GAGVSQSPSNKVTEKGKDVELRCDPISGHTALYWYRQSLGQGLEFLIYFQGNSAPDKSGLPSDRFSAERTGGSVSTLTIQRTQQEDSAVYLCASSTGGLAGAYEQYFGPGTRLTVT.

The chain employs TRBV7-6 and TRBJ2-5; D possibly corresponds to TRBD2 (6 bases). Germline V CDR1 and CDR2: SGHVS, FNYEAQ. CDR3 size: 14 residues. Deletions cut 3 bases from V and 6 bases from J, with 14 bases between. CDR3 bases: TGTGCCAGCAGCTTCGGGGAGGTTCGAAAGACCCAGTACTTC. Translation gives CASSFGEVRKTQYF.

The chain links TRBV7-8 to TRBJ2-7; TRBD1 matches at 9 bases. Germline loops: CDR1 SGHVS, CDR2 FQNEAQ. V lost 5 bases, J lost 4 bases, and 3 bases stayed unmatched. The CDR3 is 13 residues long. The DNA of the CDR3 is TGTGCCAGCAGCCGCGGGACAGGGTACGAGCAGTACTTC. It codes for CASSRGTGYEQYF.

V and J are TRBV6-6 and TRBJ1-3; D may be TRBD1 (6 bases). There are 15 residues in the CDR3. CDR1 is MNHNY and CDR2 is SVGAGI in the germline V gene (reference sequence). Trimming took 6 bases from V and 0 from J, leaving 12 bases between them. CDR3 coding DNA: TGTGCCAGCAGCTTGCCGGACAGCTCTGGAAACACCATATATTTT. It translates to CASSLPDSSGNTIYF.

The chain recombines TRBV28 with TRBJ1-6; D gene ambiguous. This CDR3 region has 14 residues. In germline, CDR1 is MDHEN, CDR2 SYDVKM. Trimming stripped 5 bases from V and 6 bases from J, with 11 bases between. The CDR3 reads CASSPPQFNSPLHF. Here the CDR3 DNA reads TGTGCCAGCAGTCCCCCTCAATTTAATTCACCCCTCCACTTT.

V usage is TRBV29-1 and J usage is TRBJ2-7, with D hard to call. The CDR3 runs to 12 residues. Germline CDR1 and CDR2: SQVTM and ANQGSEA. With 2 bases removed from V and 5 bases from J, the gap between germline ends came to 10 bases. The CDR3 DNA reads TGCAGCGTTGAACCCCCGGGCCACGAGCAGTACTTC. It specifies CSVEPPGHEQYF.

The chain carries TRBV19 and TRBJ1-1, with D possibly TRBD1 on 5 matching bases. Germline CDR1 LNHDA, CDR2 SQIVND (reference sequence). Trimming cost V 5 bases and J 0 bases, with 19 bases left between them. The CDR3 consists of 17 residues. CDR3 DNA sequence: TGTGCCAGTAGTGCCCTCCGGGGGGAACGGATGAACACTGAAGCTTTCTTT. Amino acid sequence: CASSALRGERMNTEAFF.

The genes are TRBV19 and TRBJ1-1; D perhaps matches TRBD1 (5 bases). Trimming removed 4 bases from V and 6 bases from J, with 18 bases in between. Germline V gene data show CDR1 as LNHDA and CDR2 as SQIVND (reference sequence). The CDR3 has 15 residues. CDR3 loop: CASSTFERGVSEAFF. For the CDR3, the DNA is TGTGCCAGTAGTACGTTTGAGAGGGGTGTCTCTGAAGCTTTCTTT.

This chain joins TRBV5-1 and TRBJ1-4; D is unresolved. Germline V gene lookup returns CDR1 SGHRS and CDR2 YFSETQ. The CDR3 covers 14 residues. The V end was cut by 5 bases, the J end by 4 bases, with 12 bases between. The CDR3 DNA reads TGCGCCAGCAGTTTAAACAGCTTTAATGAAAAACTGTTTTTT. This translates into CASSLNSFNEKLFF.

This chain joins TRBV30 and TRBJ1-4, with D possibly TRBD1 on 6 matching bases. Trimming removed 2 bases at V and 10 bases at J, with 17 bases between. Germline-derived CDR1 and CDR2 are GTSNPN and SVGIG (reference sequence). This CDR3 has 14 residues. The CDR3 DNA reads TGTGCCTGGAGTCCATCCAGGGGACTCGGAAAACTGTTTTTT. Its protein is CAWSPSRGLGKLFF.